Listed below are T cell receptor beta chains from one sample, sequenced in a study of blood T cell repertoires in COVID-19. The assay was immunoSEQ multiplex PCR, and TCRdb's table has in-frame clones only and misses some. The sample lists 150,000 to 200,000 clones, roughly 89% occurring once. Sequenced material: peripheral blood. The receptors shown here come from a woman in her seventies with COVID-19, enrolled during active disease. The CDR3 runs from the conserved cysteine through the conserved F or W. The D gene is left open where the match is weak. Only some rows state a clone size, as once, few, many or a class for expanded clones.

abundance,v_gene,j_gene,d_gene,CDR3aa,CDR3nt
.,TRBV15,TRBJ2-5,TRBD2,CATSRESSGILETQYF,TGTGCCACCAGCAGAGAAAGTAGCGGGATCCTTGAGACCCAGTACTTC
.,TRBV7-3,TRBJ2-1,.,CASSPGLAYEQFF,TGTGCCAGCAGCCCGGGTCTAGCCTATGAGCAGTTCTTC
.,TRBV10-3,TRBJ2-7,.,CAISERQFYEQYF,TGTGCCATCAGTGAACGACAGTTTTACGAGCAGTACTTC
.,TRBV7-9,TRBJ1-1,TRBD1,CASSSGQAAEAFF,TGTGCCAGCAGCTCTGGACAGGCCGCTGAAGCTTTCTTT
.,TRBV12-5,TRBJ2-2,TRBD1,CASGSWTGGTGELFF,TGTGCTAGTGGTTCCTGGACAGGGGGCACCGGGGAGCTGTTTTTT
.,TRBV7-2,TRBJ2-7,.,CASSSSRRDYEQYF,TGTGCCAGCAGCTCATCCAGGAGGGATTACGAGCAGTACTTC
.,TRBV3-1/TRBV3-2,TRBJ1-4,.,CASSQGGRWNEKLFF,TGTGCCAGCAGCCAAGGCGGCCGATGGAATGAAAAACTGTTTTTT
once,TRBV3-1/TRBV3-2,TRBJ1-3,.,CASSQVANLGNTIYF,TGTGCCAGCAGCCAAGTGGCAAACCTTGGAAACACCATATATTTT
.,TRBV4-1,TRBJ1-2,.,CASSPTGTYNYGYTF,TGCGCCAGCAGCCCCACAGGGACCTATAACTATGGCTACACCTTC
few,TRBV20-1,TRBJ1-6,TRBD1,CSASAWTGGPYNSPLHF,TGCAGTGCTAGTGCCTGGACAGGGGGCCCCTATAATTCACCCCTCCACTTT
.,TRBV6-6,TRBJ1-5,.,CASSRQSNQPQHF,TGTGCCAGCAGTCGACAGAGCAATCAGCCCCAGCATTTT
.,TRBV2,TRBJ2-3,.,CASSVLERANTQYF,TGTGCCAGCAGTGTGTTGGAGCGGGCGAATACGCAGTATTTT
.,TRBV28,TRBJ2-5,.,CASSTRRETQYF,TGTGCCAGTTCGACAAGGCGAGAGACCCAGTACTTC
.,TRBV5-1,TRBJ1-1,.,CASRQENEAFF,TGCGCCAGCAGACAGGAGAATGAAGCTTTCTTT
few,TRBV11-3,TRBJ1-1,.,CASSLGRTETTTEAFF,TGTGCCAGCAGCTTAGGGAGGACGGAAACTACGACTGAAGCTTTCTTT
.,TRBV5-4,TRBJ2-7,.,CASSSNSYEQYF,TGTGCCAGCAGCTCAAACTCCTACGAGCAGTACTTC
.,TRBV2,TRBJ2-7,.,CASERAYEQYF,TGTGCCAGCGAGCGAGCCTACGAGCAGTACTTC
.,TRBV20-1,TRBJ2-5,.,CSASTEETQYF,TGCAGTGCTAGTACTGAAGAGACCCAGTACTTC
few,TRBV4-1,TRBJ2-1,TRBD2,CASSLGLAGSGEQFF,TGCGCCAGCAGCCTAGGACTAGCGGGATCAGGTGAGCAGTTCTTC
.,TRBV14,TRBJ1-2,.,CASSQGGGEYGYTF,TGTGCCAGCAGCCAAGGGGGGGGCGAGTATGGCTACACCTTC
.,TRBV29-1,TRBJ1-1,TRBD1,CSVEDRQGARAFF,TGCAGCGTTGAAGATAGACAGGGGGCGCGGGCTTTCTTT
.,TRBV19,TRBJ1-2,TRBD1,CASSIAWGQQDYGYTF,TGTGCCAGTAGTATAGCATGGGGACAGCAAGATTATGGCTACACCTTC
.,TRBV11-2,TRBJ2-7,TRBD2,CASSAGVAGLYEQYF,TGTGCCAGCAGCGCAGGAGTAGCGGGTTTATACGAGCAGTACTTC
.,TRBV18,TRBJ1-1,.,CASSPGINTEAFF,TGTGCCAGCTCACCCGGGATAAACACTGAAGCTTTCTTT
.,TRBV5-8,TRBJ2-3,TRBD2,CASSIVLAGAPVQYF,TGTGCCAGCAGCATCGTACTAGCGGGAGCCCCAGTGCAGTATTTT
few,TRBV7-6,TRBJ2-2,TRBD1,CASSLRATGQGGTGELFF,TGTGCCAGCAGCTTAAGAGCTACGGGACAGGGAGGCACCGGGGAGCTGTTTTTT
.,TRBV19,TRBJ1-4,TRBD1,CAREWGTGENEKLFF,TGTGCCAGGGAATGGGGGACAGGGGAAAATGAAAAACTGTTTTTT
.,TRBV4-1,TRBJ2-4,TRBD2,CASASRAGAKNIQYF,TGCGCCAGCGCGTCTCGAGCGGGAGCAAAGAACATTCAGTACTTC
once,TRBV7-9,TRBJ1-1,.,CASKPGFGKNTEAFF,TGTGCCAGCAAGCCCGGGTTTGGCAAGAACACTGAAGCTTTCTTT
.,TRBV5-1,TRBJ2-7,.,CASKRDSYEQYF,TGCGCCAGCAAACGGGACTCCTACGAGCAGTACTTC
.,TRBV29-1,TRBJ1-3,TRBD1,CSAGDRDNPSGNTIYF,TGCAGCGCGGGGGACAGGGATAACCCCTCTGGAAACACCATATATTTT
.,TRBV18,TRBJ2-7,.,CASSPHPVPYEQYF,TGTGCCAGCTCACCCCACCCGGTCCCTTACGAGCAGTACTTC
.,TRBV18,TRBJ2-1,TRBD1,CASSSGTGGSYNEQFF,TGTGCCAGCTCATCCGGGACAGGGGGCTCCTACAATGAGCAGTTCTTC
.,TRBV7-3,TRBJ1-2,TRBD1,CASSRDSNYGYTF,TGTGCCAGCAGCCGGGACAGCAACTATGGCTACACCTTC
.,TRBV2,TRBJ1-3,.,CASSELGGSGNTIYF,TGTGCCAGCAGTGAACTCGGGGGATCAGGAAACACCATATATTTT
.,TRBV2,TRBJ1-4,TRBD1,CASSFRQGAQKLFF,TGTGCCAGCAGTTTTAGACAGGGGGCGCAAAAACTGTTTTTT
.,TRBV10-3,TRBJ1-1,.,CATTPRGIGNTEAFF,TGTGCCACCACCCCACGGGGAATCGGGAACACTGAAGCTTTCTTT
once,TRBV12-3/TRBV12-4,TRBJ2-7,.,CASSLQVGEQYF,TGTGCCAGCAGTTTACAGGTAGGCGAGCAGTACTTC
.,TRBV4-1,TRBJ2-7,.,CASSQDLTPTRKYF,TGCGCCAGCAGCCAAGATTTAACCCCCACTCGTAAGTACTTC
.,TRBV24-1,TRBJ2-1,.,CATRYNNEQFF,TGTGCCACCAGATATAACAATGAGCAGTTCTTC
.,TRBV9,TRBJ2-7,TRBD2,CASSSGLAPYEQYF,TGTGCCAGCAGCTCGGGACTAGCGCCCTACGAGCAGTACTTC
.,TRBV30,TRBJ2-1,.,CAWSPHTGHEFF,TGTGCCTGGAGTCCTCATACAGGGCACGAGTTCTTC
few,TRBV30,TRBJ1-6,.,CAWSVDRSNSPLHF,TGTGCCTGGAGTGTGGACAGAAGTAATTCACCCCTCCACTTT
few,TRBV11-3,TRBJ2-7,.,CASSLIGVREQYF,TGTGCCAGCAGCCTAATCGGAGTGAGGGAGCAGTACTTC
.,TRBV11-1,TRBJ2-7,.,CASSDTGRYEQYF,TGTGCCAGCAGCGACACAGGGCGGTACGAGCAGTACTTC
.,TRBV6-5,TRBJ1-1,.,CASGAGRLNTEAFF,TGTGCCAGCGGAGCGGGACGGCTGAACACTGAAGCTTTCTTT
.,TRBV7-3,TRBJ2-7,TRBD1,CASSPTGDRSYEQYF,TGTGCCAGCAGCCCCACTGGGGACAGGTCCTACGAGCAGTACTTC
.,TRBV5-1,TRBJ2-2,.,CASSPGGTTAGELFF,TGCGCCAGCAGCCCGGGTGGGACAACAGCCGGGGAGCTGTTTTTT
.,TRBV2,TRBJ2-1,.,CASSEGGRRGYNEQFF,TGTGCCAGCAGTGAAGGGGGCAGGAGGGGTTACAATGAGCAGTTCTTC
.,TRBV5-1,TRBJ1-1,TRBD1,CASSHSTGSEAFF,TGCGCCAGCAGCCACTCGACAGGGTCTGAAGCTTTCTTT
.,TRBV7-2,TRBJ1-5,.,CASRLFRDQPQHF,TGTGCCAGCAGGTTATTCAGGGATCAGCCCCAGCATTTT
few,TRBV11-2,TRBJ2-3,TRBD2,CASRAPSGRATDTQYF,TGTGCCAGCAGGGCACCTAGCGGGAGGGCCACAGATACGCAGTATTTT
.,TRBV27,TRBJ1-2,TRBD1,CASSLADRVLSLGYTF,TGTGCCAGCAGTTTGGCGGACAGGGTATTGTCTCTTGGCTACACCTTC
.,TRBV3-1/TRBV3-2,TRBJ2-5,TRBD2,CASSPFTGGRAGTQYF,TGTGCCAGCAGCCCGTTTACTGGCGGGAGGGCCGGGACCCAGTACTTC
.,TRBV30,TRBJ2-7,.,CAWSGSGAYEQYF,TGTGCCTGGAGTGGCTCAGGGGCCTACGAGCAGTACTTC